The 15 T cell receptor beta chains below come from one sample, sequenced in a study of blood T cell repertoires in COVID-19 (dated by TCRdb to 2018 to 2020). The library was prepared using the immunoSEQ multiplex PCR assay. The immuneACCESS repertoire file appears here via TCRdb, limited to in-frame rearrangements. These files lack a portion of the clones; in checked studies, under half of the deficit traces to unresolved V genes, and the cause of the others is not known. The sample contains about 290,000 clones, nearly 90% of them found a single time. Around 10% of the sample goes to the ten largest clones. The sample was peripheral blood. Receptors were obtained from a woman in her 30s with COVID-19, enrolled during active disease.

This clone was observed once. The chain combines TRBV7-9 with TRBJ2-5, with D possibly TRBD2 on 7 matching bases. V was trimmed by 5 bases and J by 4 bases, leaving 14 bases between them. CDR1 SEHNR and CDR2 FQNEAQ come from the germline V gene (reference sequence). The CDR3 runs 14 residues. CDR3 sequence reads: CASSPAGGLETQYF. The CDR3 DNA follows: TGTGCCAGCAGCCCCGCCGGGGGGCTAGAGACCCAGTACTTC.

This rearrangement joins TRBV7-8 to TRBJ1-3, with D hard to call. The CDR3 contains 15 residues. CDR1 and CDR2 (germline): SGHVS, FQNEAQ. Trimming left V 5 bases short and J 2 bases short, with 13 bases between. CDR3 DNA: TGTGCCAGCAGCCCCACCGAGGATCCTGGAAACACCATATATTTT. Translating gives CASSPTEDPGNTIYF.

The rearrangement uses TRBV18 and TRBJ1-2; 7 nucleotides agree with TRBD1. This CDR3 region has 13 residues. In germline, CDR1 is KGHSH, CDR2 LQKENI. Unmatched junction bases numbered 3, after V lost 2 bases and J lost 6 bases. The CDR3 DNA sequence: TGTGCCAGCTCACCAGGAGGGGGCGATGGCTACACCTTC. This sequence encodes CASSPGGGDGYTF.

CDR3 sequence: CASRTGQLHNSPLHF. CDR3 coding DNA: TGTGCCAGCAGGACCGGACAGCTCCATAATTCACCCCTCCACTTT. The chain links TRBV6-5 to TRBJ1-6, with D maybe TRBD1 (6 bases). V was trimmed by 6 bases and J by 5 bases, leaving 14 bases between them. The CDR3 length is 15 residues. Germline V CDR1 and CDR2: MNHEY, SVGAGI.

The chain links TRBV5-1 to TRBJ1-1; possibly TRBD1 for D (5 bases). V lost 5 bases to trimming and J lost 4 bases, with 9 bases between them. Germline lookup yields CDR1 SGHRS and CDR2 YFSETQ. The CDR3 covers 12 residues. The CDR3 region has the DNA TGCGCCAGCAGGTCAGGGATCACTGAAGCTTTCTTT. Translation gives CASRSGITEAFF.

CDR3 region: CASSAPPGQGRYEQYF. For the CDR3, the DNA is TGTGCCAGCAGTGCTCCTCCGGGACAGGGTAGGTACGAGCAGTACTTC. This rearrangement joins TRBV6-1 to TRBJ2-7; TRBD1 aligns across 9 bases. The CDR3 has 16 residues. Germline CDR1 is MNHNS and CDR2 is SASEGT. V lost 4 bases, J lost 4 bases, and 11 bases stayed unmatched.

This chain connects TRBV27 to TRBJ1-4; the D gene is possibly TRBD1 (5 bases). Germline values: CDR1 MNHEY, CDR2 SMNVEV (reference sequence). V was pared by 5 bases and J by 6 bases, with 10 bases between. The CDR3 runs to 13 residues. This CDR3 reads CASSGHGDEKLFF. The CDR3 bases are TGTGCCAGCAGTGGACATGGAGATGAAAAACTGTTTTTT.

This sequence joins TRBV5-4 and TRBJ2-3, with no clear D. Germline values: CDR1 SGHNT, CDR2 YYREEE (reference sequence). The CDR3 totals 13 residues. The V gene lost 2 bases and the J gene lost 6 bases, with 10 bases spanning the gap. The CDR3 spells CASSLPPGDTQYF. The CDR3 nucleotides read TGTGCCAGCAGCTTACCCCCCGGGGATACGCAGTATTTT.

The chain uses TRBV9 and TRBJ1-6, with 7 bases aligning to TRBD1. The CDR3 totals 15 residues. Germline CDR1 SGDLS, CDR2 YYNGEE. V lost 4 bases, J lost 5 bases, and 6 bases stayed unmatched. The CDR3 nucleotides are TGTGCCAGCAGCCCCACAGGGGTCCATAATTCACCCCTCCACTTT. It encodes CASSPTGVHNSPLHF.

The chain links TRBV27 to TRBJ2-7, with unresolved D. V dropped 4 bases and J dropped 1 base, with 8 bases sitting between them. The CDR3 runs 13 residues. The germline V gene encodes CDR1 MNHEY and CDR2 SMNVEV (reference sequence). CDR3 region: CASSYQASYEQYF. In DNA, the CDR3 is TGTGCCAGCAGTTACCAGGCGTCCTACGAGCAGTACTTC.

V usage is TRBV21-1 and J usage is TRBJ1-2; the table's TRBD1 call for D was not verified on the DNA. TRBV21-1 is termed a pseudogene. The CDR3 consists of 16 residues. In DNA form, the CDR3 reads TGTGCCAGCAGCAAAGCTCGGACAGACTACAACTATGGCTACACCTTC. Its translation: CASSKARTDYNYGYTF.

The V gene is TRBV27, the J gene TRBJ1-6; the match to TRBD1 covers 7 bases. Unmatched junction bases numbered 1, after V lost 2 bases and J lost 9 bases. This CDR3 is built from 13 residues. Germline CDR1 reads MNHEY; CDR2 reads SMNVEV (reference sequence). Here the CDR3 DNA reads TGTGCCAGCAGTTTAGCAGGGGGTTCACCCCTCCACTTT. Residues: CASSLAGGSPLHF.

V and J are TRBV11-2 and TRBJ2-2; the match to TRBD2 covers 7 bases. V lost 2 bases, J lost 5 bases, and 2 bases stayed unmatched. Germline V lookup: CDR1 SGHAT, CDR2 FQNNGV. The CDR3 contains 14 residues. CDR3 sequence: CASSLSGVTGELFF. The CDR3 DNA follows: TGTGCCAGCAGCTTAAGCGGGGTGACCGGGGAGCTGTTTTTT.

This chain joins TRBV28 and TRBJ1-2; D possibly corresponds to TRBD1 (5 bases). The CDR3 is made up of 16 amino acids. V shed 4 bases and J shed 4 bases, with 19 bases lying between them. Germline V CDR1 and CDR2: MDHEN, SYDVKM. This CDR3 is CASSSSLGLPTYGYTF. CDR3 coding DNA: TGTGCCAGCAGTTCGTCACTGGGGCTCCCTACCTATGGCTACACCTTC.

The V call is TRBV27, the J call TRBJ2-2, with D unclear. CDR3 length: 15 amino acids. Germline CDR1 reads MNHEY; CDR2 reads SMNVEV (reference sequence). Trimming removed 3 bases at V and 4 bases at J, with 12 bases between. This CDR3 is CASSFGSAVTGELFF. CDR3 coding DNA: TGTGCCAGCAGTTTTGGTTCGGCGGTCACCGGGGAGCTGTTTTTT.